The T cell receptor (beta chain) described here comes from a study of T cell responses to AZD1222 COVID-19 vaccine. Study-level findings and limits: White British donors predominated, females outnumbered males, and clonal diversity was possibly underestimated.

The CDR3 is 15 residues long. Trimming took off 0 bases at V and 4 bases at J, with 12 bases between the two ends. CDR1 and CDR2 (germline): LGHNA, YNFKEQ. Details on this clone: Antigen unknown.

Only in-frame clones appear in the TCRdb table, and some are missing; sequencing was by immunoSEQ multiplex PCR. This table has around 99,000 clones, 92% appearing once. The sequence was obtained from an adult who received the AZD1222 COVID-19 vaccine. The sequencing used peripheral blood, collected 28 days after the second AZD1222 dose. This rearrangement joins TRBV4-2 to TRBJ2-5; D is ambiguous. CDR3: CASSQDWLGGETQYF. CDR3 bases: TGTGCCAGCAGCCAAGATTGGTTGGGTGGAGAGACCCAGTACTTC.